This TCR beta chain was captured by sequencing in a study of monozygotic twins with inflammatory bowel disease (dated by TCRdb to about 2019). About the full investigation: The full study comprised some 30 monozygotic twin pairs: nine German pairs (four IBD-concordant, five IBD-discordant) and 19 IBD-discordant Danish pairs. Each individual had, on average, about 151 000 unique TCRalpha sequences and 181 000 unique TCRbeta sequences available for analysis. The search for disease-associated traits relied mainly on comparing, within discordant pairs, IBD patients with their genetically identical healthy co-twins.

Study-wide conclusions, independent of this receptor: Background noise and inter-individual variability may have been introduced into the repertoires by the differing immunosuppressive treatments among patients. Repertoire similarity did not differ between concordant and discordant twins, possibly due to limited statistical power. The analysis was unable to tell different T cell subtypes apart. TCRbeta repertoire diversity, by inverse Simpson index, was decreased in IBD patients compared with their healthy co-twins. The results gave no support for a single strong signal or clonotype linked to IBD. IBD patients shared fewer clonotypes with other individuals than healthy twins did, most markedly in patients showing signs of disease activity.

The library was generated by 5' RACE. The input for every TCR library was 3,500 to 4,500 ng of total RNA. cDNA was synthesized with SMARTScribe reverse transcriptase in eight separate reactions per sample. During cDNA synthesis, template switching was used to introduce unique molecular identifiers that contained a 6-nucleotide sample barcode. TCRalpha and TCRbeta cDNA was amplified by two nested PCRs of roughly 16 and 10 cycles, with bead purification after each PCR. Before amplification, the cDNA was treated with uracil DNA-glycosylase and purified using the QIAquick PCR purification kit. The second PCR added Illumina TruSeq-compatible adapters along with sample-specific barcodes. TapeStation and Qubit were used to check library quality and concentration, and 5 to 6.5 ng of each library was pooled. Pooled libraries were sequenced on an Illumina HiSeq2500 single-index Rapid Run with 2 x 100 bp reads and custom sequencing primers. The source study handled its data this way. MiGEC version 1.2.6 was used for UMI-based consensus assembly, which corrected PCR and sequencing errors. MiXCR version 2.1.1 handled V(D)J alignment, clonotype assembly and CDR3 extraction. To normalise gene usage, clonotype sharing and MAIT/NKT TCR abundance, the top 1000, 10 000 and 20 000 clonotypes in each sample were analysed. Diversity was computed as the inverse Simpson index with the vegan R package after downsampling to 27 000 UMIs. Paired Mann-Whitney U tests were applied to discordant twin pairs, with Benjamini-Hochberg correction for multiple testing. Based on TCRdb reprocessing of the reads, there is one entry per CDR3 protein sequence, and DNA is missing. In this record, the V and J calls reflect TCRdb's handling and not the investigators' own analysis. The sample table records about 160,000 distinct CDR3 sequences. The ten largest clones add up to roughly 2.6% of the sample.

As to this clonotype: Its cognate antigen has yet to be identified.

From each donor, an approximately 2.7 ml peripheral blood sample was collected into PAXgene tubes and kept at -80 degrees C. Total RNA was isolated from whole blood with the PAXgene blood miRNA kit on an automated QIAcube, without T cell sorting. Deep TCRalpha and TCRbeta repertoire profiling with unique molecular barcoding was performed on peripheral blood of monozygotic twin pairs concordant or discordant for inflammatory bowel disease. For every twin pair, smoking habits were documented, and each individual was categorised as a current, former or never smoker. The germline V gene (reference sequence) specifies DFQATT as CDR1 and SNEGSKA as CDR2. The CDR3 goes from the cysteine to the phenylalanine over 15 residues. No DNA is recorded.

The chain couples TRBV20-1 to TRBJ2-7; the TCRdb call, TRBD1, lacks DNA for checking. What was sequenced was blood. This clonotype originated in a human donor with ulcerative colitis or Crohn's disease, or a healthy co-twin of an affected twin (not recorded which). The CDR3 region reads CSARVLGALAYEQYF.